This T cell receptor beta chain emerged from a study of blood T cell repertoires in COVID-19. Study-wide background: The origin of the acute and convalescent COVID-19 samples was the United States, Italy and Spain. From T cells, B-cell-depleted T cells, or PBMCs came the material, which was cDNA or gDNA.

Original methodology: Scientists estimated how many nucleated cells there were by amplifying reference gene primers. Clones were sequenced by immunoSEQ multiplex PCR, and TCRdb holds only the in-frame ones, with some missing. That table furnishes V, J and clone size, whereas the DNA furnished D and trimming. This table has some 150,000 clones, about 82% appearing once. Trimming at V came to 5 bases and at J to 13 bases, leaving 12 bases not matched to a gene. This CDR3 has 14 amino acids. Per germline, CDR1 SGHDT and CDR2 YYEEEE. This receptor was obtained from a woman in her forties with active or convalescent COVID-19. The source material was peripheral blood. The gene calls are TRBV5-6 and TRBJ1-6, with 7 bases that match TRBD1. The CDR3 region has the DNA TGTGCCAGCAGAACAGGGGACGGGGTGGGGCCCCTCCACTTT. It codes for CASRTGDGVGPLHF.